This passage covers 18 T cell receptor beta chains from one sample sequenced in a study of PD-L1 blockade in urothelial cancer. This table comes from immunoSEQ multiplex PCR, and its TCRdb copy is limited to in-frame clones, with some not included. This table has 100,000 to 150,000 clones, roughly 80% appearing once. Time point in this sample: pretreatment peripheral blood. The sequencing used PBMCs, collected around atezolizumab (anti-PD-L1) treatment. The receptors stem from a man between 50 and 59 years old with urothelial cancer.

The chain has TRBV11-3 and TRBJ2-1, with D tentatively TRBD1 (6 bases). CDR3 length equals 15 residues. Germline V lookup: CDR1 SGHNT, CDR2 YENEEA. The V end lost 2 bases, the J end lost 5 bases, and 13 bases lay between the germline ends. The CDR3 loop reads CASSLSHRVDNEQFF. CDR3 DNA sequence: TGTGCCAGCAGCTTATCTCACAGGGTTGACAATGAGCAGTTCTTC. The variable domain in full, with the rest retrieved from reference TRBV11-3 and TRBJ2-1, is EAGVVQSPRYKIIEKKQPVAFWCNPISGHNTLYWYLQNLGQGPELLIRYENEEAVDDSQLPKDRFSAERLKGVDSTLKIQPAELGDSAVYLCASSLSHRVDNEQFFGPGTRLTVL.

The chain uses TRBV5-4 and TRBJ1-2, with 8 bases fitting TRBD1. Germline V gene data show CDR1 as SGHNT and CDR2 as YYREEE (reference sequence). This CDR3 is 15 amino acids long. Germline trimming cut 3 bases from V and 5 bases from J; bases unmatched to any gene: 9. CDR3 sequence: CASSSIQGVGYGYTF. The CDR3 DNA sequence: TGTGCCAGCAGCTCCATACAGGGGGTCGGATATGGCTACACCTTC.

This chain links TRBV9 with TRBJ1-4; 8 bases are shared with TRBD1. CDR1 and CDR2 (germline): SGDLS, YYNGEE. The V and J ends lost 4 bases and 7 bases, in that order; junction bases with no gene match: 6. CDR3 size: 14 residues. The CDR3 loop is CASSSQGGPEKLFF. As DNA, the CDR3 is TGTGCCAGCAGCTCACAGGGGGGGCCTGAAAAACTGTTTTTT.

This CDR3 reads CASSVDSGSYNEQFF. The CDR3 DNA is TGTGCCAGCAGTGTGGATAGCGGTTCCTACAATGAGCAGTTCTTC. The chain carries TRBV2 and TRBJ2-1, with D tentatively TRBD2 (6 bases). Germline CDR1 is SNHLY and CDR2 is FYNNEI. This CDR3 region has 15 residues. The V and J ends lost 4 bases and 1 base respectively, with 11 bases between them.

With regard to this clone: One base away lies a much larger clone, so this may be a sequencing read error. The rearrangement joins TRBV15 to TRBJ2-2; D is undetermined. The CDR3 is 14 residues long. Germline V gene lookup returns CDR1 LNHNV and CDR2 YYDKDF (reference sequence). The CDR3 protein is CAASSMKNTGELFF. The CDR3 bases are TGTGCCGCCAGCTCTATGAAGAACACCGGGGAGCTGTTTTTT.

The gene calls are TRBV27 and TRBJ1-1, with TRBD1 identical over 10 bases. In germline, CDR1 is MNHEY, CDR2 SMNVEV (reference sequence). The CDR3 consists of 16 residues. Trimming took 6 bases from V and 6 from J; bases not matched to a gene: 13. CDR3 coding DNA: TGTGCCAGCAGAACGATAGGGACAGGGGAGGTCCCTGAAGCTTTCTTT. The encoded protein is CASRTIGTGEVPEAFF.

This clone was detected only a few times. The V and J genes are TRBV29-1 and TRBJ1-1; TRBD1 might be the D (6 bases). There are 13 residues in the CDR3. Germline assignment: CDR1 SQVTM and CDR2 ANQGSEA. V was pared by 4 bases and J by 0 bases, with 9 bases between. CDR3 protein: CSVATGMNTEAFF. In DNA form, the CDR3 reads TGCAGCGTTGCTACAGGGATGAACACTGAAGCTTTCTTT.

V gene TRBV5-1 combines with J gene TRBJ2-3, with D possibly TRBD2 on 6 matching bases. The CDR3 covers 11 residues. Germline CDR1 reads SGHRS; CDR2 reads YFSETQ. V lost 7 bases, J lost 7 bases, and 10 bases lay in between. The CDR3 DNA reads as TGCGCCAGCGGACTAACTTATACGCAGTATTTT. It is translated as CASGLTYTQYF. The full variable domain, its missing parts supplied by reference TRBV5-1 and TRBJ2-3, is KAGVTQTPRYLIKTRGQQVTLSCSPISGHRSVSWYQQTPGQGLQFLFEYFSETQRNKGNFPGRFSGRQFSNSRSEMNVSTLELGDSALYLCASGLTYTQYFGPGTRLTVL.

The chain's CDR3 is CASSLKRGAYNEQFF. The CDR3 DNA reads TGTGCCAGCAGCTTGAAGAGAGGAGCTTACAATGAGCAGTTCTTC. This chain connects TRBV5-4 to TRBJ2-1; no definite D call. V lost 1 base and J 4 bases, leaving 12 bases between the germline ends. CDR1 and CDR2 (germline): SGHNT, YYREEE (reference sequence). CDR3 length: 15 amino acids.

In nucleotides, the CDR3 is TGTGCCAGCAGTTTCACGACTAGTACCTACGAGCAGTACTTC. This encodes CASSFTTSTYEQYF. J is TRBJ2-7 and V is TRBV27; a possible D gene is TRBD2 (6 bases). Germline CDR1 MNHEY, CDR2 SMNVEV (reference sequence). Trimming took off 3 bases at V and 2 bases at J, with 11 bases between the two ends. The CDR3 has 14 residues.

This CDR3 reads CASSPRVGGGNEQFF. The CDR3 DNA reads as TGTGCCAGCAGCCCCCGAGTCGGCGGGGGGAATGAGCAGTTCTTC. V is TRBV9 and J is TRBJ2-1, with 8 bases lining up with TRBD2. Germline V gene sequence: CDR1 SGDLS, CDR2 YYNGEE. J was trimmed by 7 bases and V by 4 bases; bases with no gene match: 10. The CDR3 length is 15 residues. Together with reference TRBV9 and TRBJ2-1, the CDR3 gives the full variable domain: DSGVTQTPKHLITATGQRVTLRCSPRSGDLSVYWYQQSLDQGLQFLIQYYNGEERAKGNILERFSAQQFPDLHSELNLSSLELGDSALYFCASSPRVGGGNEQFFGPGTRLTVL.

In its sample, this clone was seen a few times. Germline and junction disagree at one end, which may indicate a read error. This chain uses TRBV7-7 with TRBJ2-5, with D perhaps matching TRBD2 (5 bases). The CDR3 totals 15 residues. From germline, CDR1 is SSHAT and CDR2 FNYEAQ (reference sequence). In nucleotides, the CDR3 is TGTGCTAGCAGCTTAAGGCTAGCCGGGTGGGAGACCCAGTACTTC. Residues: CASSLRLAGWETQYF.

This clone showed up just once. As DNA, the CDR3 is TGTGCCAGCAGTTTAGGGACATTCGCTGGCTACACCTTC. It encodes CASSLGTFAGYTF. This chain uses TRBV28 with TRBJ1-2, with a weak D call TRBD1 (6 bases). The CDR3 has 13 amino acids. Germline V lookup: CDR1 MDHEN, CDR2 SYDVKM. V lost 2 bases to trimming and J lost 7 bases, with 11 bases between them.

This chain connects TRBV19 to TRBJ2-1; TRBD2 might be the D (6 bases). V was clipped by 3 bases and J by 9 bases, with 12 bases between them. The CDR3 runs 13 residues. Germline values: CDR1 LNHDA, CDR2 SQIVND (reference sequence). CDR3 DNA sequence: TGTGCCAGTAGTATGCGGAGGGTTAGTGAGCAGTTCTTC. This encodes CASSMRRVSEQFF. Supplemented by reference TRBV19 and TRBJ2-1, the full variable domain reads DGGITQSPKYLFRKEGQNVTLSCEQNLNHDAMYWYRQDPGQGLRLIYYSQIVNDFQKGDIAEGYSVSREKKESFPLTVTSAQKNPTAFYLCASSMRRVSEQFFGPGTRLTVL.

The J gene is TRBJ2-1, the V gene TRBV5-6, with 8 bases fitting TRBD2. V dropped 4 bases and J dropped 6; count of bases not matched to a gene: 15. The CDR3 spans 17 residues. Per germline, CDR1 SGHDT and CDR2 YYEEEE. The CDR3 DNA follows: TGTGCCAGCAGCCGGCAGGTCGGAATAGCGGGAAGCAATGAGCAGTTCTTC. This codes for CASSRQVGIAGSNEQFF.

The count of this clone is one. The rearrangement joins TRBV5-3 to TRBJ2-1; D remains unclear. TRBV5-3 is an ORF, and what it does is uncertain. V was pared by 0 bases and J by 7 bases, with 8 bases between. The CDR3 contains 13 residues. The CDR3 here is CARSLVPQNEQFF. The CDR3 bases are TGTGCCAGAAGCTTGGTTCCCCAGAATGAGCAGTTCTTC.

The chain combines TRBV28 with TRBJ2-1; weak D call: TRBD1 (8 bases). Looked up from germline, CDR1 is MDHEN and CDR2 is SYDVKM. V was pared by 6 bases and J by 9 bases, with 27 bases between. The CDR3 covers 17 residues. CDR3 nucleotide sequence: TGTGCCAGCAGAACCCCAACACAGGGGGGGCTGCGTGGTGAGCAGTTCTTC. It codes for CASRTPTQGGLRGEQFF.

In nucleotides, the CDR3 is TGTGCCAGCTCACGGGACAGGGACTCGGGCTACACCTTC. It specifies CASSRDRDSGYTF. This rearrangement joins TRBV18 to TRBJ1-2; 9 nucleotides agree with TRBD1. Germline lookup yields CDR1 KGHSH and CDR2 LQKENI. The CDR3 has 13 residues. V dropped 4 bases and J dropped 8; count of bases not matched to a gene: 5. The entire variable domain, with the rest obtained from reference TRBV18 and TRBJ1-2, is as follows: NAGVMQNPRHLVRRRGQEARLRCSPMKGHSHVYWYRQLPEEGLKFMVYLQKENIIDESGMPKERFSAEFPKEGPSILRIQQVVRGDSAAYFCASSRDRDSGYTFGSGTRLTVV.